Sequencing of this T cell receptor (beta chain) was carried out in a study of cytomegalovirus exposure and HLA in healthy donors. The germline CDR1 and CDR2 sequences are SGHVS and FNYEAQ. The CDR3 covers 14 residues. Trimming cost V 1 base and J 8 bases; bases outside gene matches: 2. This clone was counted many times. The PCR contained 60 Vbeta and 13 Jbeta primers. This table comes from immunoSEQ multiplex PCR, and its TCRdb copy is limited to in-frame clones, with some not included. The table includes 85,000 to 120,000 clones, 65% to 80% detected once. Sequenced material: PBMCs. This TCR was recovered from a woman in her forties or fifties in good health and CMV-seropositive. The gene calls are TRBV7-6 and TRBJ1-6; TRBD1 matches 7 bases. CDR3 sequence reads: CASSLVDRDSPLHF. CDR3 sequence (DNA): TGTGCCAGCAGCTTAGTCGACAGGGATTCACCCCTCCACTTT.